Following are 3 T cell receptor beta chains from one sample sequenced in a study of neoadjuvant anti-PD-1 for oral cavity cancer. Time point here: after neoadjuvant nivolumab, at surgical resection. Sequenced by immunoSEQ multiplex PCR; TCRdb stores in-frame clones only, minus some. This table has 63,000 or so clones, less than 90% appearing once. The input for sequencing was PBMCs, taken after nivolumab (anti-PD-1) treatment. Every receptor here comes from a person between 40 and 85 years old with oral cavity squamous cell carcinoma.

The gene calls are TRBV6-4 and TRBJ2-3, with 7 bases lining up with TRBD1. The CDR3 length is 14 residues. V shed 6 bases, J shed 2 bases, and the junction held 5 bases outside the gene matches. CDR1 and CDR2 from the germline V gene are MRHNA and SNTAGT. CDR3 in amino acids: CASSDRGLTDTQYF. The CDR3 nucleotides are TGTGCCAGCAGCGATAGGGGGCTCACAGATACGCAGTATTTT.

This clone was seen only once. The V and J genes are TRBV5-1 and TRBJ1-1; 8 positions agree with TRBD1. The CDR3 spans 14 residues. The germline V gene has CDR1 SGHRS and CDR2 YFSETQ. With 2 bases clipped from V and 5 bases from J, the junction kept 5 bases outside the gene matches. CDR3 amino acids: CASSFDRGYTEAFF. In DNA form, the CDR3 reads TGCGCCAGCAGCTTTGACAGGGGATATACTGAAGCTTTCTTT.

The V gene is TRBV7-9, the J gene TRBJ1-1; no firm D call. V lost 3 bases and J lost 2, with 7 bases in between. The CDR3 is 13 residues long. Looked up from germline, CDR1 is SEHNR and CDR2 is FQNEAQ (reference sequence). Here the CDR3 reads CASSFPRNTEAFF. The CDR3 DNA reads TGTGCCAGCAGCTTTCCGAGAAACACTGAAGCTTTCTTT.